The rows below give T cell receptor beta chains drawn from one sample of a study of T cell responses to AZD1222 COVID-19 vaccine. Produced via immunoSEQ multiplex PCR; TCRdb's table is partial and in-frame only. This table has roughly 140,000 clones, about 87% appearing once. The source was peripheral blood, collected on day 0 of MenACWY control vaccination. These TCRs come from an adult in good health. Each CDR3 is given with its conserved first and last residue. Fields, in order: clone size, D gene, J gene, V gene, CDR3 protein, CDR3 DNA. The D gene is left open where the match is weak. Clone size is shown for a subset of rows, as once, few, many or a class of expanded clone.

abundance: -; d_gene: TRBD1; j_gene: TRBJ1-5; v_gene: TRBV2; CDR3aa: CASRLYDRGNQPQHF; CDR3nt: TGTGCCAGCAGGCTATATGACAGGGGGAATCAGCCCCAGCATTTT
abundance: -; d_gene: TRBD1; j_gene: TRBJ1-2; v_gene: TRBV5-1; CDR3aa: CASSFGQVYGYTF; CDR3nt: TGCGCCAGCAGCTTCGGACAGGTCTATGGCTACACCTTC
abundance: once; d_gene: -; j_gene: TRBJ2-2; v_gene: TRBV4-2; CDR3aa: CASSPQHTGELFF; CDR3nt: TGTGCCAGCAGCCCTCAGCACACCGGGGAGCTGTTTTTT
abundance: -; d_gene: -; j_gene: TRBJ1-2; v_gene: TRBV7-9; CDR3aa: CASSLGTERAHGYTF; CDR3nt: TGTGCCAGCAGCTTAGGAACAGAAAGGGCTCATGGCTACACCTTC
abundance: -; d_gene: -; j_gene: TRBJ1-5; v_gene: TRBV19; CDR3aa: CASRPALLRQPQHF; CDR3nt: TGTGCCAGTCGCCCGGCCCTCCTAAGGCAGCCCCAGCATTTT
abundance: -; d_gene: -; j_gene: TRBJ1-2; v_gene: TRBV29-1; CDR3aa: CSVVRSSPQYGYTF; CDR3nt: TGCAGCGTTGTCCGGTCCTCTCCGCAATATGGCTACACCTTC
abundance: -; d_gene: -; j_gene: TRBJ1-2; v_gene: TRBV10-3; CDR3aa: CAINEAGALYGYTF; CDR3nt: TGTGCCATCAACGAGGCAGGGGCTCTCTATGGCTACACCTTC
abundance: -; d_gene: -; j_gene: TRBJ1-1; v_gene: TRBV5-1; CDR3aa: CASSITGNTEAFF; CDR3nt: TGCGCCAGCAGCATAACCGGGAACACTGAAGCTTTCTTT
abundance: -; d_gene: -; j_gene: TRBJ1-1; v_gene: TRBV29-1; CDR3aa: CSVEGRGTEAFF; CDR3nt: TGCAGCGTCGAAGGTAGGGGCACTGAAGCTTTCTTT
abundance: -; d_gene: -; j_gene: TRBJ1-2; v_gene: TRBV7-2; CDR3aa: CASSFGGANYGYTF; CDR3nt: TGTGCCAGCAGCTTTGGTGGAGCTAACTATGGCTACACCTTC
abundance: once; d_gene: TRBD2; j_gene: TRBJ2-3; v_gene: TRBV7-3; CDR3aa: CATPFDSGTDTQYF; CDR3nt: TGTGCCACCCCATTCGATAGCGGGACCGATACGCAGTATTTT
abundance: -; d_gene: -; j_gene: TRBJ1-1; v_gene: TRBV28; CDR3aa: CASTQGGENTEAFF; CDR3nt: TGTGCCAGCACTCAAGGGGGGGAAAACACTGAAGCTTTCTTT
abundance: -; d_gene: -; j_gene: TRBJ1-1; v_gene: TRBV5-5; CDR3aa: CASSWTPEMNTEAFF; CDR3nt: TGTGCCAGCAGCTGGACCCCCGAGATGAACACTGAAGCTTTCTTT
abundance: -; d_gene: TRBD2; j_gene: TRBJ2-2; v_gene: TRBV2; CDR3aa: CASSYSGLAGVANTGELFF; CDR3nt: TGTGCCAGCAGTTATTCGGGACTAGCGGGAGTGGCGAACACCGGGGAGCTGTTTTTT
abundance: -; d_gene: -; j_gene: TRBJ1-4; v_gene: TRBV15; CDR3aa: CATSRDGGGMGKLFF; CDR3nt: TGTGCCACCAGCAGAGATGGGGGCGGCATGGGAAAACTGTTTTTT
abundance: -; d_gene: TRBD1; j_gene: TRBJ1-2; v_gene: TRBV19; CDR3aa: CASTGQNYGYTF; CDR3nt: TGTGCCAGTACGGGACAGAACTATGGCTACACCTTC
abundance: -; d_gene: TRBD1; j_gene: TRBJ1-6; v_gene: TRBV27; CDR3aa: CASSLDRENNSPLHF; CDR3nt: TGTGCCAGCAGTTTGGACAGGGAGAATAATTCACCCCTCCACTTT